The sequence of this TCR beta chain was determined in a study of cytomegalovirus exposure and HLA in healthy donors. The germline V gene has CDR1 SQVTM and CDR2 ANQGSEA. CDR3 size: 12 residues. Trimming cost V 6 bases and J 2 bases; bases outside gene matches: 1. Study-wide results and caveats: In the roughly 130 validation repertoires, a later analysis found that first-cohort TCR clusters tended to co-occur. Most TCRs appeared rarely, but some public TCRs recurred in many donors.

Of note for this clone: The antigen is undetermined. The same CDR3 can be traced to other DNA sequences in this sample.

Assay used: immunoSEQ multiplex PCR; TCRdb lists only in-frame clones, some missing. The sample lists under 200,000 clones, about 95% occurring once. The chain carries TRBV29-1 and TRBJ1-1, with 9 nucleotides matching TRBD1. The source material was PBMCs. This TCR was recovered from a woman between 18 and 30 years old in good health and CMV-seronegative. The CDR3 loop is CSVGQGNTEAFF. In DNA, the CDR3 is TGCAGCGTGGGACAGGGAAACACTGAAGCTTTCTTT.